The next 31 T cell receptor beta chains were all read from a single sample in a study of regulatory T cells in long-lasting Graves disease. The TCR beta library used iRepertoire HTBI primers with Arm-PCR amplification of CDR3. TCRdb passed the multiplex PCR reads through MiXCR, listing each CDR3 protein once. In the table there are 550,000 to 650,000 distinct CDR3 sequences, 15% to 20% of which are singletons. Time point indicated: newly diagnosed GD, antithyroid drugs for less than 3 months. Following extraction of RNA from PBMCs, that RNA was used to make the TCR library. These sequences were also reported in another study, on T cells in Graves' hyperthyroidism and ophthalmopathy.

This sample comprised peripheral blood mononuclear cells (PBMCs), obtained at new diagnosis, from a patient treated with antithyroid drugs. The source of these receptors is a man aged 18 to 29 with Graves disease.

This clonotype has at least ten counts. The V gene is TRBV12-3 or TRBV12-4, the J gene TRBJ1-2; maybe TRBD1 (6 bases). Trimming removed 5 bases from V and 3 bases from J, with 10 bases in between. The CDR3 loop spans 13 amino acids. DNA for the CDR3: TGTGCCAGCAGTGGCGGGACACACTATGGCTACACCTTC. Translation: CASSGGTHYGYTF.

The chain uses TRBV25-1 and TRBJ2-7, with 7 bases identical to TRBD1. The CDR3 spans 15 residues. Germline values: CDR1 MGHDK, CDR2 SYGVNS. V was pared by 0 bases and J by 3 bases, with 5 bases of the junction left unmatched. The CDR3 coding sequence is TGTGCCAGCAGTGAATACCGACAGGGCCTCTACGAGCAGTACTTC. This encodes CASSEYRQGLYEQYF.

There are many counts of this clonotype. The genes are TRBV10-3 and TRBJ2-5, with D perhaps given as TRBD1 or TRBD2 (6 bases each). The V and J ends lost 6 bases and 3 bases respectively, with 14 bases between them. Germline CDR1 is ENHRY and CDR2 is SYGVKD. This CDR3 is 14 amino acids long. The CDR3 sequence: CAIRGGRGEETQYF. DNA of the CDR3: TGTGCCATCAGGGGGGGCAGGGGAGAAGAGACCCAGTACTTC.

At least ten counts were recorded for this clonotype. DNA of the CDR3: TGTGCCAGAGGGGGCTCTGGGGCCAACGTCCTGACTTTC. It yields the protein CARGGSGANVLTF. The chain uses TRBV2 and TRBJ2-6; TRBD1 might be the D (6 bases). V lost 9 bases and J lost 0, with 6 bases in between. The CDR3 loop spans 13 amino acids. CDR1 is SNHLY, CDR2 FYNNEI, per germline.

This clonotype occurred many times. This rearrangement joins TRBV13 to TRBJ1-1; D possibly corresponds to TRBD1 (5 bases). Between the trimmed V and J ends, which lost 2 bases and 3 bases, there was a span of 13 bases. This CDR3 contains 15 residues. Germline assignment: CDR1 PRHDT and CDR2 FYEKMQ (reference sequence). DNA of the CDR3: TGTGCCAGCAGCTTACCCAGGGATGAGGACACTGAAGCTTTCTTT. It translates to CASSLPRDEDTEAFF.

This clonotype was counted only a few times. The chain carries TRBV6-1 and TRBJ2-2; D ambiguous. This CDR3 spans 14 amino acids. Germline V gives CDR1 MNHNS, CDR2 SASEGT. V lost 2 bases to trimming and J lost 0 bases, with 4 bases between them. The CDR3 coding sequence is TGTGCCAGCAGTGAACCGCCGAACACCGGGGAGCTGTTTTTT. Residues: CASSEPPNTGELFF.

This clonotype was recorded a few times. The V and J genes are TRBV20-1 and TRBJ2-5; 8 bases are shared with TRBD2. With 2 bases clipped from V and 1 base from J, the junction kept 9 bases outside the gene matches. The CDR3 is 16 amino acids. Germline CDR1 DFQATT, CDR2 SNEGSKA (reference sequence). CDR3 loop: CSARLRAGVSQETQYF. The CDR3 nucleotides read TGCAGTGCTAGACTTCGAGCGGGAGTAAGCCAAGAGACCCAGTACTTC.

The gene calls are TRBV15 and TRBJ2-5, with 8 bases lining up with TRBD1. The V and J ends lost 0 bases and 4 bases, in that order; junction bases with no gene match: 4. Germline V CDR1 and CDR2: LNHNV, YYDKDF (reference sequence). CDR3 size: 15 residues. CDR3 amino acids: CATSRDPDRVETQYF. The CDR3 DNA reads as TGTGCCACCAGCAGAGATCCGGACAGGGTAGAGACCCAGTACTTC.

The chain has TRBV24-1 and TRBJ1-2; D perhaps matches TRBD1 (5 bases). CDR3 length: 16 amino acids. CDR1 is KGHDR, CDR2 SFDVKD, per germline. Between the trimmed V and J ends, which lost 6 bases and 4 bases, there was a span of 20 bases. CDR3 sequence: CATSPSTDYPFYGYTF. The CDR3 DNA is TGTGCCACCAGTCCCTCGACAGACTACCCTTTCTATGGCTACACCTTC.

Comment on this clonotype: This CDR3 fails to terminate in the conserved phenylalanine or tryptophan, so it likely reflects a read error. The CDR3 DNA follows: TGTGCCAGCACCTCCGCCAGGAGGGGGAACGAGCAGTACCTC. The encoded protein is CASTSARRGNEQYL. The rearrangement uses TRBV6-1 and TRBJ2-7; D tentatively fits TRBD1 or TRBD2 (6 bases each). The germline CDR1 and CDR2 sequences are MNHNS and SASEGT. V lost 7 bases and J 5 bases, leaving 18 bases between the germline ends. The CDR3 has 14 amino acids.

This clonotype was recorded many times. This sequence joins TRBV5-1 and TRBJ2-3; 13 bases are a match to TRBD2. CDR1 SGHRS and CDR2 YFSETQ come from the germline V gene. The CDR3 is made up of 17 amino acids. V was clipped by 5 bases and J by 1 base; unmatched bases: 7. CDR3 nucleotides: TGCGCCAGCAGTCTTACTAGCGGGAGGGGTCGCACAGATACGCAGTATTTT. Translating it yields CASSLTSGRGRTDTQYF.

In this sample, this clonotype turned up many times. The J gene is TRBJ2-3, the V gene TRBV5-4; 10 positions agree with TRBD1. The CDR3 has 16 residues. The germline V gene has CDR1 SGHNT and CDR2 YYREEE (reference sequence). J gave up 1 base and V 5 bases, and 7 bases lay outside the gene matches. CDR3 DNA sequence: TGTGCCAGCAGAGCAGGAGGGACAGGGGGCACAGATACGCAGTATTTT. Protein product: CASRAGGTGGTDTQYF.

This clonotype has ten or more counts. In nucleotides, the CDR3 is TGTGCCAGCAGTTTACGGGCGGGAGGCGAGCAGTACTTC. Its translation: CASSLRAGGEQYF. This chain connects TRBV12-3 or TRBV12-4 to TRBJ2-7; 8 nucleotides match TRBD2. V gave up 2 bases and J gave up 6 bases; unmatched junction bases: 3. There are 13 residues in the CDR3.

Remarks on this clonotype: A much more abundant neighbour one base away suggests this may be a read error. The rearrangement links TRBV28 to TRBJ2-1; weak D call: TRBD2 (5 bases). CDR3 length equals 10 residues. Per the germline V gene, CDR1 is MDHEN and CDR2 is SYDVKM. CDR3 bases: TGTGCCAGCAGTTTACGGAGGCAGCTCTTC. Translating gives CASSLRRQLF. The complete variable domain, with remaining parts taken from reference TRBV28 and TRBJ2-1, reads DVKVTQSSRYLVKRTGEKVFLECVQDMDHENMFWYRQDPGLGLRLIYFSYDVKMKEKGDIPEGYSVSREKKERFSLILESASTNQTSMYLCASSLRRQLFGPGTRLTVL.

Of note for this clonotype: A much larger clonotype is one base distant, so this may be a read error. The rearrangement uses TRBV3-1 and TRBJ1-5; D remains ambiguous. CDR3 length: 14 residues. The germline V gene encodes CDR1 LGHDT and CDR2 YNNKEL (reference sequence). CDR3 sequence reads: CASSQLGWGQLQHF. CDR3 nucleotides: TGTGCCAGCAGCCAATTGGGCTGGGGTCAGCTCCAGCATTTT.

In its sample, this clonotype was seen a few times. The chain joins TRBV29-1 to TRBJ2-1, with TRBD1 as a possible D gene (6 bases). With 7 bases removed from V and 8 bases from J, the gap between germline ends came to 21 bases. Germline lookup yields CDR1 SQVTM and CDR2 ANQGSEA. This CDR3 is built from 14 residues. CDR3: CSGSQGWRSDEQFF. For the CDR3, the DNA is TGCAGCGGTAGTCAGGGGTGGCGTTCGGATGAGCAGTTCTTC.

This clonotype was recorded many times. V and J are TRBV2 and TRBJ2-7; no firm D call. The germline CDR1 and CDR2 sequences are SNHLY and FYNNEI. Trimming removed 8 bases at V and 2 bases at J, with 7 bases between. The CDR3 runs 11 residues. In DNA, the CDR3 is TGTGCCAGCTCTATGACCTACGAGCAGTACTTC. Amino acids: CASSMTYEQYF.

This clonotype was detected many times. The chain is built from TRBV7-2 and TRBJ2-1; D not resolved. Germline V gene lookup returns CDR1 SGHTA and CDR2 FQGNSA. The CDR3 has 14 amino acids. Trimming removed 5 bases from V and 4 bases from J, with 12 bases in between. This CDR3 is CASSLLRGYNEQFF. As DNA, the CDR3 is TGTGCCAGCAGCCTCCTACGCGGATACAATGAGCAGTTCTTC.

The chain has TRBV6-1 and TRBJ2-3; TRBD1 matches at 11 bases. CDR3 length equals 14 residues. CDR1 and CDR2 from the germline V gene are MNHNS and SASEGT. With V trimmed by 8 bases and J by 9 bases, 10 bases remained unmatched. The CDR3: CASLTGTGGLTQYF. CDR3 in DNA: TGTGCCAGCCTTACCGGGACAGGGGGGTTGACGCAGTATTTT.

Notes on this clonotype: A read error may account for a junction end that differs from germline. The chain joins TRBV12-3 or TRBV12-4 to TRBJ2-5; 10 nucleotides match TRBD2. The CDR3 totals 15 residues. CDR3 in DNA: TGTGCCACCAGTGATTGGGCTAGCGGGAGAGAGACCCAGTACTTC. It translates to CATSDWASGRETQYF.

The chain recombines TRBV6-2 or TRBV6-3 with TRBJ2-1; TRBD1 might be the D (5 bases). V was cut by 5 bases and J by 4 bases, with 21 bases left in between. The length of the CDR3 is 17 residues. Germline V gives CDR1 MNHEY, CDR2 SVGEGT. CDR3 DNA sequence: TGTGCCAGCAGTATACTCCCCCAATCGGACAAGTACAATGAGCAGTTCTTC. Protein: CASSILPQSDKYNEQFF.

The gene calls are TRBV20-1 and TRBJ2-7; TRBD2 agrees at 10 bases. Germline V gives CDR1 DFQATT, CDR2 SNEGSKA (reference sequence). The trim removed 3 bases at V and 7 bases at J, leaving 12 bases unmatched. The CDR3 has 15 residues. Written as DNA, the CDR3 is TGCAGTGCTAGCGATGGGACTAGCGCTTCTTCTGAGCAGTACTTC. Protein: CSASDGTSASSEQYF.

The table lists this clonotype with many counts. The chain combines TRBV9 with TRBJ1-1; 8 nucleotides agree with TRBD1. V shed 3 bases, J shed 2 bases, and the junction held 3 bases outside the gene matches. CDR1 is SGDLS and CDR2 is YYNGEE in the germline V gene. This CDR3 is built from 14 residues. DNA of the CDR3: TGTGCCAGCAGCGCGACAGGGGCTAACACTGAAGCTTTCTTT. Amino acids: CASSATGANTEAFF.

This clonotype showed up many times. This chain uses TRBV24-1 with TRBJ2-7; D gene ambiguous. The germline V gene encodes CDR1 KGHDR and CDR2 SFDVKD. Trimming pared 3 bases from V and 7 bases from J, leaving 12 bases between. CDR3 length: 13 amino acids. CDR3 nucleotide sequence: TGTGCCACCAGTGATGTGGACGGACGGGAGCAGTACTTC. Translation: CATSDVDGREQYF.

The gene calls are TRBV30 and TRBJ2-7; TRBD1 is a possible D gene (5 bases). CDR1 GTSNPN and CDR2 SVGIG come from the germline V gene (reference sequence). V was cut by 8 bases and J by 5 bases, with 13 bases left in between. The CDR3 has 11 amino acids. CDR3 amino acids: CAQGFSHEQYF. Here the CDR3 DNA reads TGTGCCCAGGGATTTAGTCACGAGCAGTACTTC.

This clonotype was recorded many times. CDR3 region: CASSLGLEETQYF. The CDR3 DNA reads TGTGCCAGCAGCTTAGGTCTGGAAGAGACCCAGTACTTC. The chain joins TRBV7-9 to TRBJ2-5; D unclear. Germline CDR1 is SEHNR and CDR2 is FQNEAQ (reference sequence). V shed 1 base and J shed 3 bases, with 6 bases lying between them. The length of the CDR3 is 13 residues.

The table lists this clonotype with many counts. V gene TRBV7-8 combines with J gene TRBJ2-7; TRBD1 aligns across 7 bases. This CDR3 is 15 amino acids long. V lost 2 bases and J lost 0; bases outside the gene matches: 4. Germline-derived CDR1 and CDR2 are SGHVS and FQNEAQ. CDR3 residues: CASSLRTGVSYEQYF. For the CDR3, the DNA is TGTGCCAGCAGCTTACGGACAGGAGTCTCCTACGAGCAGTACTTC.

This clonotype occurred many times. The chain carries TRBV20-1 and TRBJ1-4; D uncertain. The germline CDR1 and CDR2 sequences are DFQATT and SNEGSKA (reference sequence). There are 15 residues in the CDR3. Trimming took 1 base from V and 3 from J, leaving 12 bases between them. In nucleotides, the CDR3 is TGCAGTGCTAGAGTAGCGACGGGATCTAATGAAAAACTGTTTTTT. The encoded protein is CSARVATGSNEKLFF.

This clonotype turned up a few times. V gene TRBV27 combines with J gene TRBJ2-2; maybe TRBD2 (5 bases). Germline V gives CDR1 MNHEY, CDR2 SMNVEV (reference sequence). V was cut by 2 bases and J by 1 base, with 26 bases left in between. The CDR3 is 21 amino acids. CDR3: CASSLLVRAVLAEKNTGELFF. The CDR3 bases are TGTGCCAGCAGTTTACTTGTACGAGCGGTTTTGGCGGAGAAGAACACCGGGGAGCTGTTTTTT.

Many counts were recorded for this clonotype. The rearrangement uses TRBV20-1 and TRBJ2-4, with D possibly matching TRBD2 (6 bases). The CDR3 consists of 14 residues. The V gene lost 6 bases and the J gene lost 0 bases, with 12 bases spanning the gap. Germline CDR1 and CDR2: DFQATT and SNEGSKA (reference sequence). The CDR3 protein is CSASPAGAKNIQYF. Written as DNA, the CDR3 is TGCAGTGCCTCACCAGCGGGAGCCAAAAACATTCAGTACTTC.

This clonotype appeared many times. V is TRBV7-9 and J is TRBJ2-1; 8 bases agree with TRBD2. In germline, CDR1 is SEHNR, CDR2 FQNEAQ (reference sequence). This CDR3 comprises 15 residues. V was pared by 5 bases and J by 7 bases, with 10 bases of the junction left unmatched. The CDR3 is CASSPGGDVRNEQFF. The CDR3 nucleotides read TGTGCCAGCAGCCCCGGGGGGGACGTAAGGAATGAGCAGTTCTTC.